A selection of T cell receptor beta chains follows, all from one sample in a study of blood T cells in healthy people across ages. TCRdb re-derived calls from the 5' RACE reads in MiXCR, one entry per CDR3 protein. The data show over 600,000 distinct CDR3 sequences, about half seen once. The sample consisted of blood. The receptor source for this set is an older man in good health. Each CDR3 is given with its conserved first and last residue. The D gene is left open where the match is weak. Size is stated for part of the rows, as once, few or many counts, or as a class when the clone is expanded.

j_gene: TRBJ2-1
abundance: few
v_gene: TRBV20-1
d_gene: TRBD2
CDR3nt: TGCAGTGCCCAAAGGCTAGCGGGAGGGTTAAGGTTGAATGAGCAGTTCTTC
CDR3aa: CSAQRLAGGLRLNEQFF

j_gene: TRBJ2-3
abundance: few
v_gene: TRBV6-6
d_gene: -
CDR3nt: TGTGCCAGCAGTGCTTTTGGGGGCACAGATACGCAGTATTTT
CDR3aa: CASSAFGGTDTQYF

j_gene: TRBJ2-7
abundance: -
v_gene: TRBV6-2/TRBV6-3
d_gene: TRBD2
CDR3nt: TGTGCCAGCACCCCGGGAGGGGTCCCCTACGAGCAGTACTTC
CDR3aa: CASTPGGVPYEQYF

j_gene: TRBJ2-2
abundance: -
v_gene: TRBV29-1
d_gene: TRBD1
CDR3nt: TGCAGCGTTGGAGGACAGGGGACGAACACCGGGGAGCTGTTTTTT
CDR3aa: CSVGGQGTNTGELFF

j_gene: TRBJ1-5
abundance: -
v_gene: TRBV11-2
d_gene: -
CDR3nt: TGTGCCAGCAGCTCAGGGACAAATAGCAATCAGCCCCAGCATTTT
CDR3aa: CASSSGTNSNQPQHF

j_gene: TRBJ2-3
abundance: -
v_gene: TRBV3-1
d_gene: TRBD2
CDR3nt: TGTGCCAGCAGCCGGGACTACTCAGGCACAGATACGCAGTATTTT
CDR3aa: CASSRDYSGTDTQYF

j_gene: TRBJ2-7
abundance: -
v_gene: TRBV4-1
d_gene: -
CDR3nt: TGCGCCAGCAGCCAAGATGCAGGCGGGAACTCCTACGAGCAGTACTTC
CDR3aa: CASSQDAGGNSYEQYF

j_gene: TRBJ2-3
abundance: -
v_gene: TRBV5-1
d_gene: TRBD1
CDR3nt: TGCGCCAGCAGCTTTCAGGTACAGGGGTTAAATACGCAGTATTTT
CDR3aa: CASSFQVQGLNTQYF

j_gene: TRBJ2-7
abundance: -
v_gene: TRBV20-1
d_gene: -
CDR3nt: TGCAGTGCTAGGAGGATCCAGGCAGATTCCTACGAGCAGTACTTC
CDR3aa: CSARRIQADSYEQYF

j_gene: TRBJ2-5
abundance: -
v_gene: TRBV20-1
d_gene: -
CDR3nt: TGCAGTGCTAGGGCCCCGGGACGGGTAAAAGAGACCCAGTACTTC
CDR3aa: CSARAPGRVKETQYF

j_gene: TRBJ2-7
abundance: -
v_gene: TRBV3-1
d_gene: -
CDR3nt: TGTGCCAGCAGCCATCGGGGCGAGCAGTACTTC
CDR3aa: CASSHRGEQYF

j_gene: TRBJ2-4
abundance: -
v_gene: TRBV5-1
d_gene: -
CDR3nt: TGCGCCAGCAGCTTGAGACGTGGGAATGAGAAAAACATTCAGTACTTC
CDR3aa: CASSLRRGNEKNIQYF

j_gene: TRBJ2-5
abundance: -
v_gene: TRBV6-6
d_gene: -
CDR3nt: TGTGCCAGCAGTTACCCCGGGAGTTTCCAAGAGACCCAGTACTTC
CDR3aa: CASSYPGSFQETQYF